The rows below give T cell receptor beta chains drawn from one sample of a study of blood T cell repertoires in COVID-19. Sequencing was performed with immunoSEQ multiplex PCR; in TCRdb, only in-frame clones are kept and a portion is missing. Among 100,000 to 150,000 clones listed, around 90% were seen once. Sequenced: peripheral blood. These receptors originate from a man over 45 with active COVID-19. Both conserved end residues are part of each CDR3. The order of the fields is clone size, J gene, V gene, D gene, CDR3 protein, CDR3 DNA. A D gene is named only where the DNA matches it firmly. Part of the rows lack a size; the others show once, few, many or a class for expanded clones.

>NA|TRBJ2-4|TRBV18|NA
CASSPPGRLAKNIQYF
TGTGCCAGCTCACCACCGGGGAGGTTAGCCAAAAACATTCAGTACTTC
>NA|TRBJ2-5|TRBV3-1/TRBV3-2|TRBD2
CASSLRLAGAGETQYF
TGTGCCAGCAGCTTAAGACTAGCGGGAGCGGGGGAGACCCAGTACTTC
>NA|TRBJ2-3|TRBV14|NA
CASSQWRGGTDTQYF
TGTGCCAGCAGCCAATGGCGGGGTGGAACAGATACGCAGTATTTT
>NA|TRBJ2-3|TRBV7-3|TRBD2
CASSELAGGTDTQYF
TGTGCCAGCAGCGAACTAGCGGGGGGCACAGATACGCAGTATTTT
>NA|TRBJ1-1|TRBV11-2|TRBD1
CASSSWDRENTEAFF
TGTGCCAGCAGCTCGTGGGACAGGGAAAACACTGAAGCTTTCTTT
>NA|TRBJ1-2|TRBV10-2|TRBD1
CASSESRTGSRGGYTF
TGCGCCAGCAGTGAGTCGAGGACAGGGTCCAGAGGTGGCTACACCTTC
>NA|TRBJ2-3|TRBV2|TRBD1
CASSEGTGGTDTQYF
TGTGCCAGCAGTGAAGGGACAGGGGGCACAGATACGCAGTATTTT
>NA|TRBJ2-1|TRBV30|NA
CAWGGTDFDNEQFF
TGTGCCTGGGGCGGGACAGATTTTGACAATGAGCAGTTCTTC
>once|TRBJ1-2|TRBV28|NA
CASSFNRDYGYTF
TGTGCCAGCAGTTTTAACAGGGACTATGGCTACACCTTC
>NA|TRBJ1-1|TRBV6-1|NA
CASSEREGSDGTEAFF
TGTGCCAGCAGTGAAAGGGAGGGGTCGGATGGCACTGAAGCTTTCTTT
>NA|TRBJ2-1|TRBV5-1|TRBD1
CASSLGGTGGGNEQFF
TGCGCCAGCAGCTTGGGAGGGACAGGGGGCGGGAATGAGCAGTTCTTC
>NA|TRBJ2-1|TRBV7-2|NA
CASSLEDRPEQFF
TGTGCCAGCAGCTTGGAGGACCGACCTGAGCAGTTCTTC
>NA|TRBJ2-2|TRBV5-1|TRBD1
CASSIWDRDTGELFF
TGCGCCAGCAGTATATGGGACAGAGACACCGGGGAGCTGTTTTTT
>NA|TRBJ2-1|TRBV9|TRBD1
CASSVTGQGANEQFF
TGTGCCAGCAGCGTCACGGGACAGGGTGCCAATGAGCAGTTCTTC
>NA|TRBJ2-3|TRBV7-9|TRBD2
CASSWGRAGGADTQYF
TGTGCCAGCAGCTGGGGGAGAGCGGGAGGTGCAGATACGCAGTATTTT
>NA|TRBJ1-1|TRBV6-5|TRBD1
CASRLYRGLNTEAFF
TGTGCCAGCAGACTTTACAGGGGTTTGAACACTGAAGCTTTCTTT
>NA|TRBJ1-2|TRBV6-1|NA
CASSEGYNYGYTF
TGTGCCAGCAGTGAAGGCTATAACTATGGCTACACCTTC
>NA|TRBJ1-1|TRBV18|NA
CASSPNSDTYTEAFF
TGTGCCAGCTCACCAAATTCTGACACCTACACTGAAGCTTTCTTT
>once|TRBJ2-2|TRBV30|TRBD2
CARSSGSFTGELFF
TGTGCCCGCTCTAGCGGGAGTTTTACCGGGGAGCTGTTTTTT
>NA|TRBJ1-4|TRBV18|NA
CASSRGQGGEKLFF
TGTGCCAGCTCACGCGGTCAGGGAGGTGAAAAACTGTTTTTT
>NA|TRBJ2-5|TRBV5-1|TRBD1
CASSLSPGQQETQYF
TGCGCCAGCAGCTTGAGTCCGGGACAGCAAGAGACCCAGTACTTC
>NA|TRBJ2-5|TRBV13|NA
CASSLGYTGYNKRPQYF
TGTGCCAGCAGCTTAGGGTACACCGGGTATAACAAGAGACCCCAGTACTTC
>NA|TRBJ2-7|TRBV19|NA
CASSIASGTYEQYF
TGTGCCAGTAGTATAGCATCGGGGACCTACGAGCAGTACTTC
>NA|TRBJ2-3|TRBV6-4|TRBD2
CASSAAGVGDTQYF
TGTGCCAGCAGTGCGGCGGGGGTAGGAGATACGCAGTATTTT
>NA|TRBJ1-5|TRBV6-5|NA
CAGTLTGGAGQPQHF
TGTGCCGGCACCCTCACGGGGGGCGCTGGGCAGCCCCAGCATTTT
>NA|TRBJ2-3|TRBV18|NA
CASSLKDSPTDTQYF
TGTGCCAGCTCACTTAAGGACAGCCCCACAGATACGCAGTATTTT
>NA|TRBJ2-5|TRBV2|TRBD1
CASGAFGTDQETQYF
TGTGCCAGCGGGGCCTTCGGGACAGACCAAGAGACCCAGTACTTC
>NA|TRBJ2-3|TRBV6-4|TRBD1
CASTKLQGFHLTDTQYF
TGTGCCAGCACCAAACTACAGGGGTTCCATCTCACAGATACGCAGTATTTT
>NA|TRBJ2-1|TRBV6-5|TRBD2
CASSAGTSEYNEQFF
TGTGCCAGCAGCGCCGGGACTAGCGAATATAATGAGCAGTTCTTC
>few|TRBJ1-1|TRBV24-1|NA
CATSAEGRTEAFF
TGTGCCACCAGTGCCGAGGGTCGAACTGAAGCTTTCTTT
>NA|TRBJ2-1|TRBV7-2|TRBD1
CASSNGQGVYNEQFF
TGTGCCAGCAGCAACGGACAGGGGGTTTACAATGAGCAGTTCTTC
>NA|TRBJ1-1|TRBV5-4|NA
CASSLPGPSMEAFF
TGTGCCAGCAGCTTGCCCGGTCCATCTATGGAAGCTTTCTTT
>NA|TRBJ1-5|TRBV2|NA
CASRSEGHQPQHF
TGTGCCAGCAGGTCGGAGGGACATCAGCCCCAGCATTTT
>NA|TRBJ2-2|TRBV3-1/TRBV3-2|TRBD2
CASSQLLAGANTGELFF
TGTGCCAGCAGCCAACTTCTAGCGGGGGCGAACACCGGGGAGCTGTTTTTT
>NA|TRBJ2-1|TRBV20-1|TRBD2
CSASAGGPAEQFF
TGCAGTGCTAGTGCGGGAGGCCCCGCCGAGCAGTTCTTC
>NA|TRBJ2-5|TRBV18|NA
CASSLGLQETQYF
TGTGCCAGCTCACTCGGACTCCAAGAGACCCAGTACTTC
>NA|TRBJ2-7|TRBV2|TRBD2
CASRETSGSPSYEQYF
TGTGCCAGCAGAGAGACTAGCGGGAGTCCTTCCTACGAGCAGTACTTC
>NA|TRBJ2-7|TRBV6-6|NA
CASRRDLGSYEQYF
TGTGCCAGCAGGCGCGATCTAGGCTCCTACGAGCAGTACTTC
>NA|TRBJ1-5|TRBV7-2|NA
CASSLWDTYSNQPQHF
TGTGCCAGCAGCTTATGGGACACCTATAGCAATCAGCCCCAGCATTTT
>NA|TRBJ1-6|TRBV23-1|NA
CASRPPGANNSPLHF
TGCGCCAGCCGCCCCCCGGGAGCGAATAATTCACCCCTCCACTTT
>NA|TRBJ1-3|TRBV6-5|NA
CASSFDPDGRNTIYF
TGTGCCAGCAGTTTCGACCCGGACGGGAGAAACACCATATATTTT
>once|TRBJ2-5|TRBV7-3|TRBD2
CASSPGLAGGQETQYF
TGTGCCAGCAGCCCTGGACTAGCGGGGGGTCAGGAGACCCAGTACTTC
>NA|TRBJ2-5|TRBV5-4|NA
CASSRDYQETQYF
TGTGCCAGCAGCCGGGATTACCAAGAGACCCAGTACTTC
>NA|TRBJ2-3|TRBV11-2|TRBD2
CASSRLAGASTDTQYF
TGTGCCAGCAGCCGCCTAGCGGGGGCGAGCACAGATACGCAGTATTTT
>NA|TRBJ2-2|TRBV5-1|TRBD2
CASSPGRTSGRGGELFF
TGCGCCAGCAGCCCTGGTCGGACTAGCGGGAGGGGCGGGGAGCTGTTTTTT
>NA|TRBJ2-3|TRBV19|NA
CASSRTGSSDTQYF
TGTGCCAGTAGTAGAACAGGGAGTTCAGATACGCAGTATTTT
>NA|TRBJ2-2|TRBV6-5|NA
CASRGQGNTGELFF
TGTGCCAGCAGGGGGCAGGGGAACACCGGGGAGCTGTTTTTT
>NA|TRBJ1-5|TRBV6-6|TRBD1
CASSVQGTAQHF
TGTGCCAGCAGTGTACAGGGGACGGCCCAGCATTTT
>NA|TRBJ2-1|TRBV27|TRBD2
CASSGILAGGPYNEQFF
TGTGCCAGCAGTGGTATACTAGCGGGGGGGCCCTACAATGAGCAGTTCTTC
>NA|TRBJ2-1|TRBV27|NA
CASKTTGDREQFF
TGTGCCAGCAAGACGACGGGAGATCGCGAGCAGTTCTTC
>NA|TRBJ1-2|TRBV5-5|NA
CASSLSQTSGTF
TGTGCCAGCAGCTTGTCTCAAACGTCAGGCACCTTC
>NA|TRBJ1-4|TRBV5-1|NA
CASSLSGVGNEKLFF
TGCGCCAGCAGCTTGTCCGGGGTCGGTAATGAAAAACTGTTTTTT
>few|TRBJ2-5|TRBV9|TRBD2
CASSRGTSGGGTQYF
TGTGCCAGCAGCCGCGGGACTAGCGGGGGGGGGACCCAGTACTTC
>NA|TRBJ2-1|TRBV24-1|TRBD2
CATSDPHETSASDNEQFF
TGTGCCACCAGTGATCCGCACGAGACTAGCGCCTCTGACAATGAGCAGTTCTTC